A single sample gave rise to the 11 T cell receptor beta chains below, sequenced in a study of blood T cell repertoires in COVID-19. Libraries were prepared by immunoSEQ multiplex PCR; TCRdb keeps only in-frame clonotypes and omits some of them. Here the sample spans about half a million clones, roughly 88% being singletons. The sample comprised peripheral blood. The receptors were sampled from a human donor in a cohort sampled during active COVID-19.

This chain uses TRBV5-1 with TRBJ2-7, with 9 bases lining up with TRBD1. V lost 2 bases, J lost 4 bases, and 4 bases stayed unmatched. Germline CDR1 is SGHRS and CDR2 is YFSETQ. The CDR3 spans 14 residues. CDR3 DNA: TGCGCCAGCAGCTTTAGGGGACAGGGATACGAGCAGTACTTC. It specifies CASSFRGQGYEQYF.

A few counts support this clone. The V gene is TRBV24-1, the J gene TRBJ2-7; TRBD2 matches 7 bases. Trimming at V came to 3 bases and at J to 2 bases, leaving 6 bases not matched to a gene. The CDR3 length is 15 residues. The germline CDR1 and CDR2 sequences are KGHDR and SFDVKD. The CDR3 DNA sequence: TGTGCCACCAGTGATAGTACTAGCGCGACCTACGAGCAGTACTTC. Protein sequence: CATSDSTSATYEQYF.

The V and J genes are TRBV7-2 and TRBJ1-2, with D hard to call. The CDR3 is 15 residues long. Germline V lookup: CDR1 SGHTA, CDR2 FQGNSA. V dropped 3 bases and J dropped 0 bases, with 11 bases sitting between them. CDR3 coding DNA: TGTGCCAGCAGCTTTCCCCTACCTACTAACTATGGCTACACCTTC. This encodes CASSFPLPTNYGYTF.

The chain joins TRBV27 to TRBJ2-7; D is perhaps TRBD2 (6 bases). CDR1 MNHEY and CDR2 SMNVEV come from the germline V gene (reference sequence). V was trimmed by 2 bases and J by 0 bases, leaving 20 bases between them. This CDR3 contains 18 residues. CDR3 nucleotide sequence: TGTGCCAGCAGTTTAGGTTACATTTCCTCGCGGGGCTCCTACGAGCAGTACTTC. The encoded protein is CASSLGYISSRGSYEQYF.

This chain links TRBV24-1 with TRBJ1-2; perhaps TRBD1 as D (6 bases). Trimming shortened V by 5 bases and J by 8 bases, and 14 bases separated the two germline ends. CDR1 is KGHDR and CDR2 is SFDVKD in the germline V gene. The length of the CDR3 is 13 residues. The CDR3 sequence is CATSVWQGNGYTF. The CDR3 DNA follows: TGTGCCACCAGTGTTTGGCAGGGGAACGGCTACACCTTC.

The chain uses TRBV5-1 and TRBJ2-7; 7 bases fit TRBD1. The CDR3 is made up of 15 amino acids. With 2 bases clipped from V and 0 bases from J, the junction kept 5 bases outside the gene matches. CDR1 SGHRS and CDR2 YFSETQ come from the germline V gene. The CDR3 reads CASSFTGVSSYEQYF. The CDR3 DNA follows: TGCGCCAGCAGCTTTACAGGGGTTAGCTCCTACGAGCAGTACTTC.

The V gene is TRBV7-2, the J gene TRBJ2-4; TRBD1 matches at 11 bases. CDR3 length equals 14 residues. With 6 bases clipped from V and 9 bases from J, the junction kept 7 bases outside the gene matches. Germline loops: CDR1 SGHTA, CDR2 FQGNSA. CDR3 in amino acids: CASSSDRGPGIQYF. The CDR3 coding sequence is TGTGCCAGCAGTTCGGACAGGGGGCCTGGCATTCAGTACTTC.

The CDR3: CASSRGGQTDTQYF. CDR3 in DNA: TGCGCCAGCAGCCGGGGGGGGCAGACCGATACGCAGTATTTT. The genes are TRBV4-1 and TRBJ2-3, with D perhaps TRBD2 (7 bases). Germline-derived CDR1 and CDR2 are MGHRA and YSYEKL. V lost 4 bases to trimming and J lost 6 bases, with 14 bases between them. The CDR3 is 14 amino acids.

The rearrangement uses TRBV4-2 and TRBJ1-2; D perhaps matches TRBD1 (6 bases). CDR3 length equals 15 residues. Trimming removed 1 base from V and 4 bases from J, with 13 bases in between. The germline CDR1 and CDR2 sequences are LGHNA and YNFKEQ. CDR3 sequence: CASSQGAGELYGYTF. CDR3 DNA: TGTGCCAGCAGCCAAGGGGCAGGGGAACTCTATGGCTACACCTTC.

The gene calls are TRBV6-5 and TRBJ2-7, with no clear D. V lost 5 bases and J lost 7, with 21 bases in between. Germline V gene data show CDR1 as MNHEY and CDR2 as SVGAGI. This CDR3 region has 15 residues. DNA for the CDR3: TGTGCCAGCAGTATTTTAATGATACTGTCCTCAGAGCAGTACTTC. Protein sequence: CASSILMILSSEQYF.

V usage is TRBV6-5 and J usage is TRBJ1-1, with a tentative D call TRBD1 (6 bases). Germline assignment: CDR1 MNHEY and CDR2 SVGAGI. V was trimmed by 6 bases and J by 1 base, leaving 15 bases between them. The CDR3 spans 15 residues. In nucleotides, the CDR3 is TGTGCCAGCAGCTCAGCGGGACACGGGAACACTGAAGCTTTCTTT. This sequence encodes CASSSAGHGNTEAFF.